This TCR beta chain was observed in a study of lymphopenia after photon versus proton radiotherapy (dated by TCRdb to between 2018 and 2020). Regarding the complete study: Photon and proton radiation therapy were compared by the study for their immunological effects in patients with gastrointestinal tumors who developed high-grade lymphopenia. The cohort comprised about 19 patients with gastrointestinal tumors who received either photon or proton therapy and then developed lymphopenia. The goal of the study was to characterize the differences between the two radiation modalities in how they affect the immune system. General conclusions and limits of the study: After the lymphocyte count nadir, photon-treated repertoires showed oligoclonal expansion, especially of CD8+ Temra cells, which drove the drop in diversity. During treatment, patients who received photon therapy lost naive T cells and TCR diversity and gained effector/memory populations, whereas patients who received proton therapy remained relatively stable. Among patients across the cohort who died, overall survival time showed an inverse correlation with a larger post-nadir drop in TCR diversity. The survival association was assessed only in patients who died, and better survival with proton therapy was presented by the authors as a possibility rather than a demonstrated result.

Library preparation employed the immunoSEQ multiplex PCR assay. Deep sequencing of rearranged TCR beta loci, alongside multiparametric flow cytometry, was used to profile T cell repertoires. TCRdb carries this immuneACCESS record with in-frame sequences only. Its versions omit some clonotypes, under half of them owing to an unresolved V gene in the studies checked, with the rest unexplained. The sample yields more than 35,000 clones; approximately 87% were counted once. The top ten clones comprise roughly 3% of the sample. Including cysteine and phenylalanine, the CDR3 has 14 amino acids. The DNA shown is the 42-base CDR3, in frame from base 1. The V end loses 5 bases and the J end loses 3 bases, and a stretch of 14 bases separates them. CDR1 is given as PRHDT and CDR2 as FYEKMQ, both from the germline V gene (reference sequence). In regard to this clone: Its antigen specificity is not known. No base quality values were provided; no much bigger clone lies one nucleotide off.

Sequences were derived from peripheral blood, sampled from a patient treated with photon-based radiotherapy. The rearrangement joined TRBV13 to TRBJ2-7, and the D gene may be TRBD2, 6 bases matching. The sequence was collected from a man aged 50-59 years with gastric cancer. The encoded CDR3 is CASSARDRGYEQYF. At the DNA level, the sequence is TGTGCCAGCAGCGCGCGGGATCGCGGCTACGAGCAGTACTTC. Joined to the reference TRBV13 and TRBJ2-7 proteins, this CDR3 gives the full variable domain: AAGVIQSPRHLIKEKRETATLKCYPIPRHDTVYWYQQGPGQDPQFLISFYEKMQSDKGSIPDRFSAQQFSDYHSELNMSSLELGDSALYFCASSARDRGYEQYFGPGTRLTVT.